Here is one T cell receptor (beta chain) with its context. These data are taken from a study of blood T cell repertoires in COVID-19. Original methodology: Reference gene primer amplification gave nucleated cell count estimates. TCRdb's table, derived via immunoSEQ multiplex PCR, lists solely in-frame clones and lacks some. The V and J calls and clone size come from that table; D and trimming were worked out from the DNA. This sample yields 95,000 to 100,000 clones, of which 85% to 95% are seen a single time; 5.7% belongs to the top ten. The sequence was collected from a man in his fifties with active COVID-19. The source material was peripheral blood.

CDR3 sequence (DNA): TGTGCCAGCAGCGAGAGCGGGGGCGCCTACAATGAGCAGTTCTTC. The encoded protein is CASSESGGAYNEQFF. The chain recombines TRBV9 with TRBJ2-1; 8 bases map to TRBD2. Germline V CDR1 and CDR2: SGDLS, YYNGEE. The CDR3 length is 15 residues. The ends lost 3 bases at V and 2 bases at J; junction bases unmatched: 4.